The rows below give T cell receptor beta chains drawn from one sample of a study of cytomegalovirus exposure and HLA in healthy donors. Assay used: immunoSEQ multiplex PCR; TCRdb lists only in-frame clones, some missing. The data contain 150,000 to 200,000 clones, 81% of them singletons. Material: PBMCs. The receptors were gathered from a woman in her twenties or thirties in good health and CMV-seronegative. CDR3s include the opening cysteine and the closing phenylalanine or tryptophan. A D gene is named only where the DNA matches it firmly. Clone size, where shown, is once, few, many, or a class for clones that have expanded.

>TRBD1|TRBV6-6|NA|TRBJ1-4
CASSKPGQGDEKLFF
TGTGCCAGCAGTAAACCGGGACAGGGAGATGAAAAACTGTTTTTT
>TRBD1|TRBV10-3|NA|TRBJ2-7
CAISPTGGNYEQYF
TGTGCCATCTCTCCGACAGGGGGCAACTACGAGCAGTACTTC
>TRBD1|TRBV5-1|few|TRBJ1-6
CASSLGSGGRGNSPLHF
TGCGCCAGCAGCTTGGGTTCTGGTGGCAGGGGGAACTCACCCCTCCACTTT
>TRBD2|TRBV9|NA|TRBJ2-5
CASSGTSRRETQYF
TGTGCCAGCTCCGGGACTAGCCGCAGAGAGACCCAGTACTTC
>NA|TRBV4-1|NA|TRBJ2-7
CASSHPGQSYEQYF
TGCGCCAGCAGCCACCCCGGACAGTCCTACGAGCAGTACTTC
>NA|TRBV30|NA|TRBJ2-4
CAWSVHRTGWAKNIQYF
TGTGCCTGGAGTGTACATAGGACGGGATGGGCCAAAAACATTCAGTACTTC
>NA|TRBV2|NA|TRBJ2-6
CASRGTSGANVLTF
TGTGCCAGCAGGGGGACATCTGGGGCCAACGTCCTGACTTTC
>NA|TRBV28|NA|TRBJ2-1
CASSLLWAGNEQFF
TGTGCCAGCAGCCTTTTGTGGGCGGGAAATGAGCAGTTCTTC
>NA|TRBV28|NA|TRBJ1-5
CASSPPGGNNQPQHF
TGTGCCAGCAGTCCCCCCGGGGGGAACAATCAGCCCCAGCATTTT
>NA|TRBV7-2|NA|TRBJ2-7
CASSRGQTYEQYF
TGTGCCAGCAGCCGCGGACAGACCTACGAGCAGTACTTC
>TRBD1|TRBV30|NA|TRBJ1-1
CAFDRATNTEAFF
TGTGCCTTTGACAGGGCAACGAACACTGAAGCTTTCTTT
>TRBD1|TRBV7-2|NA|TRBJ1-3
CASSLDRGPGNTIYF
TGTGCCAGCAGCTTAGACAGGGGACCTGGAAACACCATATATTTT
>NA|TRBV5-8|once|TRBJ1-6
CASRLGQGRYNSPLHF
TGTGCCAGCAGACTGGGGCAGGGAAGGTATAATTCACCCCTCCACTTT
>TRBD2|TRBV19|NA|TRBJ2-2
CASSPRGGVNTGELFF
TGTGCCAGTAGTCCCCGGGGGGGGGTTAACACCGGGGAGCTGTTTTTT
>TRBD2|TRBV19|NA|TRBJ2-3
CATGAGGSTDTQYF
TGTGCCACCGGAGCGGGGGGGAGCACAGATACGCAGTATTTT
>NA|TRBV7-2|NA|TRBJ1-2
CASSPDTGGYTF
TGTGCCAGCAGCCCGGACACTGGGGGCTACACCTTC
>TRBD2|TRBV19|NA|TRBJ2-6
CASSNLAGVSGANVLTF
TGTGCCAGTAGTAATCTAGCGGGAGTCTCTGGGGCCAACGTCCTGACTTTC
>NA|TRBV18|NA|TRBJ2-5
CASSLEYQETQYF
TGTGCCAGCTCACTAGAGTACCAAGAGACCCAGTACTTC
>NA|TRBV5-1|NA|TRBJ2-7
CASSPWTSTYEQYF
TGCGCCAGCAGCCCTTGGACAAGCACCTACGAGCAGTACTTC
>TRBD2|TRBV9|NA|TRBJ2-7
CASSVAAGGPYEQYF
TGTGCCAGCAGCGTAGCTGCGGGAGGGCCTTACGAGCAGTACTTC
>TRBD2|TRBV9|NA|TRBJ2-3
CASSGSGGVMLDTQYF
TGTGCCAGCAGCGGTAGCGGGGGGGTGATGTTAGATACGCAGTATTTT
>TRBD2|TRBV19|NA|TRBJ2-5
CASSISLAGEETQYF
TGTGCCAGTAGTATTAGCCTAGCGGGAGAGGAGACCCAGTACTTC
>NA|TRBV18|NA|TRBJ2-7
CASSPQGFDEQYF
TGTGCCAGCTCCCCCCAGGGTTTCGACGAGCAGTACTTC
>NA|TRBV10-3|NA|TRBJ2-7
CAISDPPRLFATTEQYF
TGTGCCATCAGTGATCCACCCCGCCTATTCGCAACTACCGAGCAGTACTTC
>NA|TRBV7-9|NA|TRBJ2-2
CASSSREVRELFF
TGTGCCAGCAGCTCCCGAGAAGTCCGGGAGCTGTTTTTT
>NA|TRBV5-1|NA|TRBJ2-2
CASSPGQGRAWTGELFF
TGCGCCAGCAGTCCTGGGCAGGGGCGCGCATGGACCGGGGAGCTGTTTTTT
>NA|TRBV19|NA|TRBJ2-7
CASSIRTASYEQYF
TGTGCCAGTAGTATAAGGACAGCTTCATACGAGCAGTACTTC
>NA|TRBV30|NA|TRBJ1-1
CAWSVYRVNTEAFF
TGTGCCTGGAGTGTGTACAGAGTGAACACTGAAGCTTTCTTT
>TRBD1|TRBV2|once|TRBJ2-7
CASSFEQGALPTYEQYF
TGTGCCAGCAGCTTTGAACAGGGGGCCCTTCCAACCTACGAGCAGTACTTC
>NA|TRBV10-3|once|TRBJ2-7
CAISSRWSQGDEQYF
TGTGCCATCAGCTCCCGTTGGTCCCAGGGTGACGAGCAGTACTTC
>NA|TRBV12-2|NA|TRBJ1-6
CASRLGFGESSYNSPLHF
TGTGCAAGTCGCTTAGGATTTGGAGAAAGCTCCTATAATTCACCCCTCCACTTT
>TRBD2|TRBV18|NA|TRBJ2-1
CASSPIAGGPFYEQFF
TGTGCCAGCTCACCAATAGCGGGAGGGCCTTTCTATGAGCAGTTCTTC
>NA|TRBV6-4|few|TRBJ1-5
CASSFEGGPQPQHF
TGTGCCAGCAGCTTTGAGGGGGGGCCTCAGCCCCAGCATTTT
>NA|TRBV19|NA|TRBJ2-5
CASTPTQGRRETQYF
TGTGCCAGTACCCCAACACAGGGGAGGCGAGAGACCCAGTACTTC
>TRBD2|TRBV11-3|NA|TRBJ2-5
CASSLVAGGNQETQYF
TGTGCCAGCAGCTTAGTAGCGGGGGGAAACCAAGAGACCCAGTACTTC
>NA|TRBV30|once|TRBJ2-7
CAWSGYGGGQEYF
TGTGCCTGGAGTGGCTATGGGGGGGGACAGGAGTACTTC
>NA|TRBV7-3|NA|TRBJ1-1
CASSLSAGNTEAFF
TGTGCCAGCAGCTTGTCGGCAGGGAACACTGAAGCTTTCTTT
>NA|TRBV5-4|NA|TRBJ2-7
CASSLREGNYEQYF
TGTGCCAGCAGCTTGCGGGAAGGGAATTACGAGCAGTACTTC
>NA|TRBV12-2|once|TRBJ2-2
CASRLGGRREKGNTGELFF
TGTGCAAGTCGCTTAGGGGGTCGGCGGGAGAAGGGCAACACCGGGGAGCTGTTTTTT
>TRBD2|TRBV29-1|NA|TRBJ2-7
CSVGSRQTSGIYEQYF
TGCAGCGTTGGTAGCAGGCAGACTAGCGGGATCTACGAGCAGTACTTC